The TCR beta chain described here comes from a study of OX40 agonist ivuxolimab in advanced cancers. In the study overall: Ivuxolimab, an agonist antibody against OX40 (CD134), was given to patients. Earlier anti-PD-1, anti-PD-L1 or anti-CTLA-4 therapy was permitted; 30% to 50% had received some. Patients with hepatocellular carcinoma, melanoma, renal cell or head and neck cancer made up the dose-escalation patients.

Generated by immunoSEQ multiplex PCR, the TCRdb table keeps only in-frame clones and is missing some. The repertoire holds 50,000 to 75,000 clones, with roughly 89% as singletons. A word on this clone: Its antigen is still unknown.

Study-wide results and limits: Both blood CD4+ and CD8+ T cells showed clonal growth by week 6 at 0.1 to 3.0 mg/kg.

The CDR3 spans 13 residues. Germline-derived CDR1 and CDR2 are LNHDA and SQIVND (reference sequence). Unmatched junction bases numbered 4, after V lost 9 bases and J lost 2 bases. The J gene is TRBJ1-5, the V gene TRBV19; 7 nucleotides match TRBD1. The receptor was isolated from an adult with an advanced solid tumor such as melanoma, head and neck, liver or kidney cancer. This specimen consisted of CD4+ or CD8+ T cells sorted from blood, obtained in a trial of the OX40 agonist ivuxolimab. CDR3 amino acids: CASTGAGNQPQHF. DNA for the CDR3: TGTGCCAGCACAGGGGCCGGCAATCAGCCCCAGCATTTT.